These 14 T cell receptor beta chains share one sample of origin, sequenced in a study of naive and memory T cell subsets. The study's findings and limits: Possibly reflecting memory cells re-expressing CD45RA, a few larger clonotypes occurred in naive repertoires, especially CD8.

Antigens of these TCRs are unknown. Two oligonucleotides, mixed equimolar, formed the beta constant-region primer covering TRBC1 and TRBC2. Four rounds of PCR amplified the ligated cDNA using nested alpha and beta constant-region primers plus SP2. TCRdb used MiXCR to reprocess the UMI-ligation and nested PCR reads, holding one entry per CDR3 protein. The sample includes 98,000 or so distinct CDR3 sequences, more than 14% of them seen just once. Material for sequencing was naive CD8+ T cells from blood. Receptors were obtained from a human donor in good health.

A few counts support this clonotype. V usage is TRBV7-2 and J usage is TRBJ2-3; TRBD1 is a possible D gene (5 bases). Germline V gene lookup returns CDR1 SGHTA and CDR2 FQGNSA. The ends were cut back, 6 bases at V and 0 bases at J, with 7 bases in the middle. The length of the CDR3 is 13 residues. The CDR3 DNA follows: TGTGCCAGCAGGCAGGGTAGCACAGATACGCAGTATTTT. Translating it yields CASRQGSTDTQYF.

This clonotype came up many times. The V call is TRBV12-3 or TRBV12-4, the J call TRBJ2-7, with TRBD1 identical over 9 bases. The length of the CDR3 is 18 residues. V lost 3 bases and J lost 3; bases outside the gene matches: 15. CDR3 coding DNA: TGTGCCAGCAGTTTCTTCTTTGTAGGACAGGGGACAAGCTACGAGCAGTACTTC. Amino acids: CASSFFFVGQGTSYEQYF.

This clonotype was counted ten times or more. This chain uses TRBV27 with TRBJ2-1; 12 bases map to TRBD2. J was trimmed by 4 bases and V by 2 bases; bases with no gene match: 0. In germline, CDR1 is MNHEY, CDR2 SMNVEV (reference sequence). The CDR3 is made up of 15 amino acids. CDR3 protein: CASSLGTSGYNEQFF. The CDR3 region has the DNA TGTGCCAGCAGTTTAGGGACTAGCGGGTACAATGAGCAGTTCTTC.

This sequence joins TRBV19 and TRBJ2-3; the match to TRBD2 covers 10 bases. The CDR3 totals 16 residues. CDR1 is LNHDA and CDR2 is SQIVND in the germline V gene (reference sequence). V was clipped by 8 bases and J by 0 bases; unmatched bases: 8. This CDR3 is CASALLAGMSTDTQYF. Here the CDR3 DNA reads TGTGCCAGTGCCCTACTAGCGGGGATGAGCACAGATACGCAGTATTTT. The full variable domain, completed using reference TRBV19 and TRBJ2-3, is DGGITQSPKYLFRKEGQNVTLSCEQNLNHDAMYWYRQDPGQGLRLIYYSQIVNDFQKGDIAEGYSVSREKKESFPLTVTSAQKNPTAFYLCASALLAGMSTDTQYFGPGTRLTVL.

This clonotype was observed a few times. The genes are TRBV27 and TRBJ2-7; D not resolved. V dropped 5 bases and J dropped 2 bases, with 13 bases sitting between them. CDR1 and CDR2 from the germline V gene are MNHEY and SMNVEV (reference sequence). This CDR3 is built from 14 residues. CDR3 sequence reads: CASSPLDYPYEQYF. CDR3 nucleotide sequence: TGTGCCAGCAGTCCGCTAGATTACCCCTACGAGCAGTACTTC.

The chain has TRBV5-6 and TRBJ1-1, with 8 bases that match TRBD1. The CDR3 is 15 amino acids. The J segment lost 1 base and the V segment lost 6 bases, leaving 8 bases of the junction unmatched. In germline, CDR1 is SGHDT, CDR2 YYEEEE. Here the CDR3 reads CASTPDQGANTEAFF. The CDR3 bases are TGTGCCAGCACCCCGGACCAGGGGGCGAACACTGAAGCTTTCTTT.

V and J are TRBV3-1 and TRBJ2-1, with TRBD2 identical over 16 bases. Per the germline V gene, CDR1 is LGHDT and CDR2 is YNNKEL (reference sequence). Trimming took 3 bases from V and 4 from J; bases not matched to a gene: 9. The CDR3 sequence is 19 residues long. CDR3 in amino acids: CASSQPGLAGGPLYNEQFF. DNA of the CDR3: TGTGCCAGCAGCCAGCCGGGACTAGCGGGAGGGCCTCTTTACAATGAGCAGTTCTTC.

The chain links TRBV15 to TRBJ1-2; TRBD1 aligns across 7 bases. The V and J ends lost 5 bases and 6 bases, in that order; junction bases with no gene match: 15. In germline, CDR1 is LNHNV, CDR2 YYDKDF (reference sequence). The CDR3 totals 16 residues. Written as DNA, the CDR3 is TGTGCCACCAGCCCAGACCCCCGCCAGGGGGTGGATGGCTACACCTTC. The encoded protein is CATSPDPRQGVDGYTF.

This clonotype was detected only a few times. This rearrangement joins TRBV6-2 or TRBV6-3 to TRBJ2-7; D gene ambiguous. Germline lookup yields CDR1 MNHEY and CDR2 SVGEGT. This CDR3 region has 15 residues. V lost 1 base, J lost 2 bases, and 12 bases lay in between. In nucleotides, the CDR3 is TGTGCCAGCAGTTACTTCCAGGAAACCACCTACGAGCAGTACTTC. It translates to CASSYFQETTYEQYF.

This clonotype was seen a few times. The J gene is TRBJ2-1, the V gene TRBV15; D unclear. The CDR3 has 13 amino acids. Germline V gives CDR1 LNHNV, CDR2 YYDKDF (reference sequence). V lost 3 bases to trimming and J lost 10 bases, with 13 bases between them. Here the CDR3 reads CATSSGVSGEQFF. The CDR3 region has the DNA TGTGCCACCAGCAGTGGAGTTAGTGGCGAGCAGTTCTTC.

V and J are TRBV7-9 and TRBJ2-1, with TRBD2 matching 7 bases. Per the germline V gene, CDR1 is SEHNR and CDR2 is FQNEAQ (reference sequence). The CDR3 covers 14 residues. V was pared by 5 bases and J by 9 bases, with 10 bases of the junction left unmatched. The CDR3 DNA reads TGTGCCAGCAGCGGCGGGAGCCCCCTAGGTGAGCAGTTCTTC. This codes for CASSGGSPLGEQFF.

This clonotype was counted between two and nine times. The chain has TRBV6-5 and TRBJ1-1; a possible D gene is TRBD1 (5 bases). The ends were cut back, 6 bases at V and 2 bases at J, with 16 bases in the middle. Germline CDR1 reads MNHEY; CDR2 reads SVGAGI. This CDR3 region has 15 residues. The DNA of the CDR3 is TGTGCCAGCAGGTTAACACCGGGACCTAACACTGAAGCTTTCTTT. This sequence encodes CASRLTPGPNTEAFF.

This clonotype occurred a few times. CDR3 nucleotide sequence: TGTGCCAGCAGTCCCGTCCCCGTGGCGTTACTAGAGACCCAGTACTTC. It yields the protein CASSPVPVALLETQYF. The genes are TRBV28 and TRBJ2-5; D is ambiguous. V dropped 5 bases and J dropped 4 bases, with 20 bases sitting between them. The germline CDR1 and CDR2 sequences are MDHEN and SYDVKM. CDR3 length: 16 residues.

This clonotype was found many times. The rearrangement links TRBV4-3 to TRBJ2-3, with 8 bases fitting TRBD2. Germline V gives CDR1 LGHNA, CDR2 YSLEER. The CDR3 has 18 amino acids. V gave up 4 bases and J gave up 1 base; unmatched junction bases: 13. The CDR3 DNA follows: TGCGCCAGCAGCCGTGACCCTCCAGCGGGAGTTGGCACAGATACGCAGTATTTT. This codes for CASSRDPPAGVGTDTQYF.